The 13 T cell receptor beta chains in this list originate from one sample, sequenced in a study of shared clonotypes between healthy human individuals. TCRdb's table, derived via immunoSEQ multiplex PCR, lists solely in-frame clones and lacks some. Among roughly 570,000 clones listed, 98% were seen once. The naive CD8 population came from CD45RO-negative cells selected for CCR7, without terminally differentiated effector memory CD45RA+ cells. Input material: naive CD8+ T cells sorted from blood. Receptors were obtained from a man aged 30-40 years in good health.

About this clone itself: Other DNA sequences within the sample encode an identical CDR3. This chain uses TRBV29-1 with TRBJ2-1; TRBD1 agrees at 9 bases. Trimming took 7 bases from V and 4 from J; bases not matched to a gene: 5. The germline V gene has CDR1 SQVTM and CDR2 ANQGSEA. CDR3 length: 13 residues. The CDR3 DNA follows: TGCAGCGCCGGACAGGGGCCTTACAATGAGCAGTTCTTC. Translation: CSAGQGPYNEQFF.

The genes are TRBV4-3 and TRBJ1-1, with 9 positions matching TRBD1. Trimming removed 4 bases from V and 6 bases from J; junction bases left unmatched: 6. Looked up from germline, CDR1 is LGHNA and CDR2 is YSLEER. The CDR3 has 14 residues. The DNA of the CDR3 is TGCGCCAGCAGCCTGGACAGGGGAAGTGCTGAAGCTTTCTTT. It yields the protein CASSLDRGSAEAFF.

This chain uses TRBV9 with TRBJ2-6; perhaps TRBD2 as D (5 bases). This CDR3 is built from 14 residues. Germline V lookup: CDR1 SGDLS, CDR2 YYNGEE. V was cut by 7 bases and J by 0 bases, with 8 bases left in between. The CDR3 DNA sequence: TGTGCCAGCCGAGGGAGCTCTGGGGCCAACGTCCTGACTTTC. Translated: CASRGSSGANVLTF.

The chain uses TRBV5-1 and TRBJ2-7; D is unclear. Trimming removed 0 bases from V and 4 bases from J, with 11 bases in between. CDR3 length equals 14 residues. The V gene's germline CDR1 is SGHRS and CDR2 YFSETQ. Written as DNA, the CDR3 is TGCGCCAGCAGCTTGGAGGCAACGTGGTACGAGCAGTACTTC. Protein product: CASSLEATWYEQYF.

This CDR3 is CASRGYSNQPQHF. The CDR3 DNA is TGTGCCAGTCGGGGTTATAGCAATCAGCCCCAGCATTTT. The chain has TRBV27 and TRBJ1-5; unclear D gene. This CDR3 is built from 13 residues. Per the germline V gene, CDR1 is MNHEY and CDR2 is SMNVEV (reference sequence). V shed 9 bases and J shed 0 bases, with 9 bases lying between them.

V usage is TRBV28 and J usage is TRBJ1-4; 9 bases are a match to TRBD1. V dropped 1 base and J dropped 6; count of bases not matched to a gene: 3. The CDR3 runs 15 residues. Germline V gives CDR1 MDHEN, CDR2 SYDVKM. Here the CDR3 DNA reads TGTGCCAGCAGTTTATTCAACAGGGGGCATGAAAAACTGTTTTTT. Amino acid sequence: CASSLFNRGHEKLFF.

As for this clone: At one end the junction does not follow the germline gene, possibly because of a read error. The CDR3 nucleotides read TGTGCCAGCAGCTCTTACGCCACGCTGGACTTC. This encodes CASSSYATLDF. This chain joins TRBV11-2 and TRBJ2-7; D is undetermined. The CDR3 spans 11 residues. Germline V gene sequence: CDR1 SGHAT, CDR2 FQNNGV.

The chain recombines TRBV19 with TRBJ2-1; TRBD1 agrees at 10 bases. Germline V gene lookup returns CDR1 LNHDA and CDR2 SQIVND (reference sequence). This CDR3 contains 14 residues. The V segment lost 6 bases and the J segment 9 bases; nucleotides outside the gene matches: 8. The CDR3 loop is CASSSTGGFFEQFF. Here the CDR3 DNA reads TGTGCCAGTAGCTCGACAGGGGGCTTTTTTGAGCAGTTCTTC.

The CDR3: CASINRGLDNEQFF. The CDR3 coding sequence is TGTGCCAGTATAAACAGGGGGTTGGACAATGAGCAGTTCTTC. V is TRBV19 and J is TRBJ2-1, with TRBD1 identical over 8 bases. The ends lost 7 bases at V and 5 bases at J; junction bases unmatched: 7. This CDR3 spans 14 amino acids. In germline, CDR1 is LNHDA, CDR2 SQIVND (reference sequence).

This chain links TRBV10-3 with TRBJ2-2; D uncertain. This CDR3 is built from 15 residues. Trimming pared 8 bases from V and 7 bases from J, leaving 20 bases between. Germline lookup yields CDR1 ENHRY and CDR2 SYGVKD. CDR3 in DNA: TGTGCCATCCTCGGTGAGAACGCTTTTGTCGGGGAGCTGTTTTTT. Translation: CAILGENAFVGELFF.

This clone was observed a handful of times. The chain joins TRBV28 to TRBJ1-5; tentative D call: TRBD1 (5 bases). The CDR3 spans 16 residues. Germline V CDR1 and CDR2: MDHEN, SYDVKM. Trimming left V 8 bases short and J 6 bases short, with 23 bases between. The chain's CDR3 is CASAGGGSAVLQPQHF. The CDR3 nucleotides read TGTGCCAGCGCCGGCGGGGGAAGCGCCGTCCTTCAGCCCCAGCATTTT.

Here the CDR3 reads CASSSLPGSGSHEQYF. As DNA, the CDR3 is TGTGCCAGCAGCTCCCTTCCGGGGAGCGGGAGCCACGAGCAGTACTTC. V and J are TRBV7-6 and TRBJ2-7; 8 nucleotides line up with TRBD2. The CDR3 runs to 16 residues. V was clipped by 4 bases and J by 5 bases; unmatched bases: 13. In germline, CDR1 is SGHVS, CDR2 FNYEAQ.

This chain joins TRBV11-2 and TRBJ2-1; the D gene is possibly TRBD1 (6 bases). The CDR3 is 15 residues long. V was shortened by 0 bases and J by 3 bases, with 9 bases between the two germline ends. From germline, CDR1 is SGHAT and CDR2 FQNNGV. CDR3 DNA: TGTGCCAGCAGCTTAGAAACAGGGATCTACAATGAGCAGTTCTTC. This sequence encodes CASSLETGIYNEQFF.